This T cell receptor (beta chain) appears in the sequencing data of a study of technical replicates of blood from a handful of donors. The protocol was immunoSEQ multiplex PCR, while the TCRdb copy is restricted to in-frame clones and leaves out a portion. This sample has approximately 76,000 clones, with 91% found just once. This CDR3 contains 15 residues. Germline V gene sequence: CDR1 MNHNS, CDR2 SASEGT. The V and J ends lost 6 bases and 5 bases respectively, with 16 bases between them. This clone came up a few times. The chain has TRBV6-1 and TRBJ1-4; D ambiguous. Sequencing input: T cells isolated from PBMCs. The sequence was obtained from a human donor in good health. The CDR3 protein is CASSLQRKGNEKLFF. The CDR3 coding sequence is TGTGCCAGCAGCTTACAGAGAAAAGGAAATGAAAAACTGTTTTTT.